The 31 T cell receptor beta chains reported below all come from one sample, sequenced in a study of OX40 agonist ivuxolimab in advanced cancers. Using immunoSEQ multiplex PCR, the repertoire was profiled, and TCRdb retains in-frame clones only, with some absent. The sample has 80,000 to 130,000 clones, about nine tenths seen once; the top ten hold approximately 0.3%. The input for sequencing was CD4+ or CD8+ T cells sorted from blood, taken in a trial of the OX40 agonist ivuxolimab. The receptors were gathered from an adult with an advanced solid tumor such as melanoma, head and neck, liver or kidney cancer.

DNA for the CDR3: TGTGCCATCAGTGGGACTAGCGGGAGGGCCAAAGAGCAGTACTTC. Translated: CAISGTSGRAKEQYF. The chain links TRBV10-3 to TRBJ2-7; 15 bases are a match to TRBD2. J lost 7 bases, V lost 4 bases, and 5 bases had no gene match. The CDR3 consists of 15 residues. The germline V gene encodes CDR1 ENHRY and CDR2 SYGVKD.

This chain uses TRBV6-1 with TRBJ2-7, with 8 bases lining up with TRBD2. Germline CDR1 MNHNS, CDR2 SASEGT. The CDR3 extends over 12 amino acids. Germline trimming cut 7 bases from V and 3 bases from J; bases unmatched to any gene: 2. The CDR3 is CASTGGGYEQYF. The CDR3, as DNA: TGTGCCAGCACCGGGGGGGGCTACGAGCAGTACTTC.

The chain employs TRBV19 and TRBJ1-2, with D unresolved. The CDR3 runs to 13 residues. The V and J ends lost 6 bases and 4 bases respectively, with 12 bases between them. Germline V CDR1 and CDR2: LNHDA, SQIVND (reference sequence). CDR3: CASRPDKAYGYTF. The CDR3 region has the DNA TGTGCCAGTAGGCCCGACAAGGCCTATGGCTACACCTTC.

The chain is built from TRBV27 and TRBJ2-7; D possibly corresponds to TRBD1 (6 bases). The V end lost 11 bases, the J end lost 3 bases, and 14 bases lay between the germline ends. The germline CDR1 and CDR2 sequences are MNHEY and SMNVEV (reference sequence). This CDR3 comprises 12 residues. DNA for the CDR3: TGTGCCGGGAACCTAGGGGGCTACGAGCAGTACTTC. It yields the protein CAGNLGGYEQYF.

The chain links TRBV2 to TRBJ2-5; D is possibly TRBD2 (5 bases). The CDR3 covers 14 residues. Trimming stripped 7 bases from V and 0 bases from J, with 12 bases between. Germline V gives CDR1 SNHLY, CDR2 FYNNEI. The CDR3 protein is CASKGLYNQETQYF. DNA of the CDR3: TGTGCCAGCAAAGGACTTTACAACCAAGAGACCCAGTACTTC.

CDR3 region: CASRPYGGLITGGGQPQHF. CDR3 sequence (DNA): TGTGCCAGCAGACCGTACGGTGGACTCATTACAGGGGGCGGTCAGCCCCAGCATTTT. The V gene is TRBV28, the J gene TRBJ1-5; the match to TRBD1 covers 9 bases. Germline loops: CDR1 MDHEN, CDR2 SYDVKM. CDR3 length: 19 amino acids. The V and J ends lost 6 bases and 6 bases, in that order; junction bases with no gene match: 21.

As for this clone: Distinct nucleotide sequences in the sample also encode this CDR3. This chain links TRBV9 with TRBJ2-2; D gene uncertain. This CDR3 region has 14 residues. Germline CDR1 SGDLS, CDR2 YYNGEE. V lost 1 base, J lost 2 bases, and 6 bases lay in between. The CDR3 protein is CASSVYGNTGELFF. The DNA for the CDR3 is TGTGCCAGCAGCGTATACGGTAACACCGGGGAGCTGTTTTTT.

This chain connects TRBV9 to TRBJ2-1; D ambiguous. The CDR3 is 15 residues long. V gave up 3 bases and J gave up 2 bases, with 12 bases separating them. Germline V gives CDR1 SGDLS, CDR2 YYNGEE. As DNA, the CDR3 is TGTGCCAGCAGCGCCTACCCCGCCCCCTACAATGAGCAGTTCTTC. Translation gives CASSAYPAPYNEQFF.

This clone has just one count. The chain is built from TRBV7-9 and TRBJ2-7, with TRBD1 identical over 7 bases. Looked up from germline, CDR1 is SEHNR and CDR2 is FQNEAQ (reference sequence). J was trimmed by 4 bases and V by 5 bases; bases with no gene match: 11. The CDR3 runs to 15 residues. CDR3 in amino acids: CASSLNGQVRYEQYF. In nucleotides, the CDR3 is TGTGCCAGCAGCCTTAATGGACAGGTTAGGTACGAGCAGTACTTC.

This chain links TRBV6-5 with TRBJ2-7, with a tentative D call TRBD2 (6 bases). V dropped 2 bases and J dropped 4 bases, with 12 bases sitting between them. This CDR3 spans 14 amino acids. From germline, CDR1 is MNHEY and CDR2 SVGAGI. The CDR3 sequence is CASSYGAGRYEQYF. The CDR3 region has the DNA TGTGCCAGCAGTTACGGGGCAGGGAGGTACGAGCAGTACTTC.

The chain recombines TRBV19 with TRBJ2-3; perhaps TRBD1 as D (6 bases). The CDR3 has 16 residues. V was pared by 7 bases and J by 3 bases, with 20 bases between. The germline V gene has CDR1 LNHDA and CDR2 SQIVND (reference sequence). CDR3 bases: TGTGCCAGTAATAAGGGGCAGGGGCTTGGGACAGATACGCAGTATTTT. It yields the protein CASNKGQGLGTDTQYF.

V is TRBV28 and J is TRBJ1-2, with 9 bases matching TRBD1. V lost 6 bases to trimming and J lost 3 bases; unmatched junction nucleotides: 11. Per germline, CDR1 MDHEN and CDR2 SYDVKM. This CDR3 region has 16 residues. The CDR3 protein is CASSRPPGQGDYGYTF. CDR3 nucleotide sequence: TGTGCCAGCAGCCGCCCCCCGGGACAGGGAGACTATGGCTACACCTTC.

The CDR3 DNA reads as TGTGCCAGCAGCGAAAGACACGGTGACACCGGGGAGCTGTTTTTT. Amino acids: CASSERHGDTGELFF. The gene calls are TRBV7-3 and TRBJ2-2; unclear D gene. The germline V and J ends were trimmed by 5 bases and 3 bases, with 13 bases remaining between them. The germline gives CDR1 SGHTA, CDR2 FQGTGA. The CDR3 length is 15 residues.

This clone came up once. The CDR3 bases are TGTGCCAGCAGCTTAGGGATAGGTGGCTACACCTTC. Its translation: CASSLGIGGYTF. The V call is TRBV7-2, the J call TRBJ1-2; D is unclear. This CDR3 region has 12 residues. Germline CDR1 reads SGHTA; CDR2 reads FQGNSA. The V gene lost 1 base and the J gene lost 7 bases, with 7 bases spanning the gap.

The chain joins TRBV7-8 to TRBJ2-1, with a tentative D call TRBD2 (6 bases). The CDR3 extends over 13 amino acids. Germline loops: CDR1 SGHVS, CDR2 FQNEAQ. V was trimmed by 5 bases and J by 5 bases, leaving 10 bases between them. For the CDR3, the DNA is TGTGCCAGCAGCAGCGGGCTGAACAATGAGCAGTTCTTC. Its translation: CASSSGLNNEQFF.

For the CDR3, the DNA is TGTGCCAGCAGCTTAGCGCCCTCGAACACTGAAGCTTTCTTT. Translating gives CASSLAPSNTEAFF. The rearrangement links TRBV7-9 to TRBJ1-1; D remains ambiguous. Trimming cost V 0 bases and J 1 base, with 6 bases left between them. Germline loops: CDR1 SEHNR, CDR2 FQNEAQ (reference sequence). The CDR3 is made up of 14 amino acids.

The V gene is TRBV6-1, the J gene TRBJ1-5; D possibly corresponds to TRBD1 (5 bases). CDR1 is MNHNS and CDR2 is SASEGT in the germline V gene. The V gene lost 4 bases and the J gene lost 6 bases, with 10 bases spanning the gap. This CDR3 has 13 residues. This CDR3 is CASSGAGGQPQHF. The CDR3 DNA reads TGTGCCAGCAGTGGAGCCGGGGGTCAGCCCCAGCATTTT.

The chain uses TRBV6-4 and TRBJ2-7; D perhaps matches TRBD1 (5 bases). Looked up from germline, CDR1 is MRHNA and CDR2 is SNTAGT. V was cut by 8 bases and J by 6 bases, with 23 bases left in between. The CDR3 has 15 residues. CDR3 residues: CASPTFSPRQCEQYF. Written as DNA, the CDR3 is TGTGCCAGCCCCACCTTTAGCCCTCGACAGTGCGAGCAGTACTTC.

CDR3 protein: CASSPGLVGQETQYF. The CDR3 DNA reads TGTGCCAGCAGCCCGGGACTAGTAGGCCAGGAGACCCAGTACTTC. The rearrangement uses TRBV7-2 and TRBJ2-5; 8 bases align to TRBD2. The V gene end was trimmed by 5 bases and the J gene end by 5 bases; junction bases not matched to a gene: 10. Germline V gene lookup returns CDR1 SGHTA and CDR2 FQGNSA. CDR3 length equals 15 residues. The whole variable domain, filled in from reference TRBV7-2 and TRBJ2-5, reads GAGVSQSPSNKVTEKGKDVELRCDPISGHTALYWYRQSLGQGLEFLIYFQGNSAPDKSGLPSDRFSAERTGGSVSTLTIQRTQQEDSAVYLCASSPGLVGQETQYFGPGTRLLVL.

The V and J genes are TRBV5-1 and TRBJ1-5; D unclear. Germline V gene data show CDR1 as SGHRS and CDR2 as YFSETQ. The germline V and J ends were trimmed by 0 bases and 9 bases, with 10 bases remaining between them. The CDR3 has 13 amino acids. CDR3 in amino acids: CASSLVVSGPQHF. The CDR3, as DNA: TGCGCCAGCAGCTTGGTAGTGTCGGGGCCCCAGCATTTT.

The chain combines TRBV19 with TRBJ2-3, with 9 positions matching TRBD2. CDR1 and CDR2 from the germline V gene are LNHDA and SQIVND (reference sequence). J lost 0 bases, V lost 4 bases, and 2 bases had no gene match. The length of the CDR3 is 15 residues. The CDR3 protein is CASSTTSGSTDTQYF. DNA for the CDR3: TGTGCCAGTAGTACGACTAGCGGTAGCACAGATACGCAGTATTTT.

This clone was seen just once. The genes are TRBV4-2 and TRBJ2-5; 7 positions agree with TRBD2. V dropped 1 base and J dropped 1; count of bases not matched to a gene: 3. Germline V lookup: CDR1 LGHNA, CDR2 YNFKEQ. The CDR3 has 15 amino acids. The CDR3 bases are TGTGCCAGCAGCCAAGTACTAGCGACCCAAGAGACCCAGTACTTC. The encoded protein is CASSQVLATQETQYF.

V and J are TRBV27 and TRBJ2-7; a weak D match, TRBD1 (5 bases). Germline lookup yields CDR1 MNHEY and CDR2 SMNVEV (reference sequence). The CDR3 length is 14 residues. Trimming shortened V by 3 bases and J by 0 bases, and 9 bases separated the two germline ends. The CDR3 here is CASSLQGPSYEQYF. The CDR3 nucleotides read TGTGCCAGCAGTTTGCAGGGTCCCTCCTACGAGCAGTACTTC.

The chain joins TRBV25-1 to TRBJ1-2, with 7 bases that match TRBD1. CDR1 MGHDK and CDR2 SYGVNS come from the germline V gene. The CDR3 runs 14 residues. With V trimmed by 2 bases and J by 8 bases, 8 bases remained unmatched. DNA of the CDR3: TGTGCCAGCAGTGAAAGACAGGGTGGGAGGGGCTACACCTTC. Its protein is CASSERQGGRGYTF.

This clone was found a few times. V and J are TRBV7-8 and TRBJ2-7; 9 nucleotides match TRBD1. This CDR3 contains 12 residues. Per the germline V gene, CDR1 is SGHVS and CDR2 is FQNEAQ. With 10 bases clipped from V and 7 bases from J, the junction kept 8 bases outside the gene matches. DNA of the CDR3: TGTGCCACAGGACAGGGGCTTCGGGAGCAGTACTTC. Protein: CATGQGLREQYF. The variable domain in full, completed from reference TRBV7-8 and TRBJ2-7, reads GAGVSQSPRYKVAKRGQDVALRCDPISGHVSLFWYQQALGQGPEFLTYFQNEAQLDKSGLPSDRFFAERPEGSVSTLKIQRTQQEDSAVYLCATGQGLREQYFGPGTRLTVT.

The chain employs TRBV4-2 and TRBJ2-3; 8 nucleotides match TRBD2. Germline-derived CDR1 and CDR2 are LGHNA and YNFKEQ. The CDR3 is 17 residues long. V trimming: 0 bases; J trimming: 3 bases; junction bases outside the gene matches: 8. The CDR3 reads CASSQDGTGGPTDTQYF. The CDR3 DNA reads as TGTGCCAGCAGCCAAGACGGAACGGGAGGGCCGACAGATACGCAGTATTTT.

The table lists this clone with a count of one. The rearrangement links TRBV9 to TRBJ1-5, with TRBD1 matching over 11 bases. Germline V gene sequence: CDR1 SGDLS, CDR2 YYNGEE. Trimming at V came to 4 bases and at J to 6 bases, leaving 6 bases not matched to a gene. CDR3 length equals 15 residues. The CDR3 DNA reads as TGTGCCAGCAGCTCCGGACAGGGGGCTTTTCAGCCCCAGCATTTT. It is translated as CASSSGQGAFQPQHF.

The rearrangement joins TRBV18 to TRBJ2-2; 8 bases align to TRBD1. The CDR3 covers 15 residues. V lost 5 bases to trimming and J lost 3 bases; unmatched junction nucleotides: 5. CDR1 is KGHSH and CDR2 is LQKENI in the germline V gene. The CDR3 loop is CASSGQGSYTGELFF. For the CDR3, the DNA is TGTGCCAGCTCAGGACAGGGCAGTTACACCGGGGAGCTGTTTTTT.

This rearrangement joins TRBV12-2 to TRBJ2-7; the table's D call TRBD1 went unverified against the DNA. TRBV12-2 is deemed a pseudogene. This CDR3 spans 10 amino acids. The CDR3 spells CASRLCRQYF. DNA for the CDR3: TGTGCAAGTCGTCTTTGCAGGCAGTACTTC.

V usage is TRBV7-8 and J usage is TRBJ1-1, with 8 bases matching TRBD1. Germline V gene lookup returns CDR1 SGHVS and CDR2 FQNEAQ. J lost 0 bases, V lost 5 bases, and 8 bases had no gene match. The CDR3 consists of 16 residues. CDR3 sequence reads: CASSPGQGGMNTEAFF. The CDR3 DNA reads as TGTGCCAGCAGCCCAGGACAGGGCGGGATGAACACTGAAGCTTTCTTT. Using reference TRBV7-8 and TRBJ1-1 for the parts outside the CDR3, the full variable domain is GAGVSQSPRYKVAKRGQDVALRCDPISGHVSLFWYQQALGQGPEFLTYFQNEAQLDKSGLPSDRFFAERPEGSVSTLKIQRTQQEDSAVYLCASSPGQGGMNTEAFFGQGTRLTVV.

The V call is TRBV28, the J call TRBJ2-4; no reliable D call. CDR3 length: 13 amino acids. Germline lookup yields CDR1 MDHEN and CDR2 SYDVKM. V was shortened by 5 bases and J by 5 bases, with 10 bases between the two germline ends. The CDR3 loop is CASSVQGENIQYF. In nucleotides, the CDR3 is TGTGCCAGCAGTGTCCAAGGAGAAAACATTCAGTACTTC. The entire variable domain, with the rest obtained from reference TRBV28 and TRBJ2-4, is as follows: DVKVTQSSRYLVKRTGEKVFLECVQDMDHENMFWYRQDPGLGLRLIYFSYDVKMKEKGDIPEGYSVSREKKERFSLILESASTNQTSMYLCASSVQGENIQYFGAGTRLSVL.